This T cell receptor (beta chain) is from a study of regulatory T cells in long-lasting Graves disease. CDR3 length: 11 residues. V gave up 1 base and J gave up 10 bases, with 10 bases separating them. Germline assignment: CDR1 GTSNPN and CDR2 SVGIG (reference sequence). As for time point: newly diagnosed GD, antithyroid drugs for less than 3 months. Following extraction of RNA from PBMCs, that RNA was used to make the TCR library. Building the TCR beta libraries relied on iRepertoire HTBI primers, and CDR3 regions underwent Arm-PCR. TCRdb passed the multiplex PCR reads through MiXCR, listing each CDR3 protein once. The sample carries some 240,000 distinct CDR3 sequences, around 19% recorded once. There are many counts of this clonotype. These data also formed part of another study, on T cells in Graves' hyperthyroidism and ophthalmopathy. This second study says: The hyperthyroidism was newly diagnosed and had lasted under 2 months; the patients were aged 18 to 65. A model of 13 V-J features distinguished ophthalmopathy from stable hyperthyroidism.

The sequence was obtained from a woman aged 25-40 years with Graves disease. The chain is built from TRBV30 and TRBJ1-1; D may be TRBD1 (6 bases). The sample here was peripheral blood mononuclear cells (PBMCs), taken at new diagnosis, from a patient treated with antithyroid drugs. This chain's CDR3 is CAWSGSGAAFF. CDR3 nucleotides: TGTGCCTGGAGTGGATCGGGGGCAGCTTTCTTT. The variable domain in full, with the rest retrieved from reference TRBV30 and TRBJ1-1, is SQTIHQWPATLVQPVGSPLSLECTVEGTSNPNLYWYRQAAGRGLQLLFYSVGIGQISSEVPQNLSASRPQDRQFILSSKKLLLSDSGFYLCAWSGSGAAFFGQGTRLTVV.